This T cell receptor beta chain is drawn from a study of blood T cell repertoires in COVID-19 (dated by TCRdb to about 2020). Background on the whole study: Collaborator samples came from the United States, Italy and Spain and covered acute and convalescent phases of COVID-19. The prospective study material was composed of cDNA or gDNA derived from T cells, B-cell-depleted T cells, or PBMCs. Deeply sampled blood TCRbeta repertoires from subjects exposed to, actively infected with, or recovered from COVID-19 were included in the dataset. The repertoires were made available in a free public database intended to serve as a resource for research on the immune response to SARS-CoV-2. The samples were drawn from the first 160 participants of the ongoing ImmuneRACE study and from 950 to 1,500 subjects provided by 6 global collaborators. A de-identified subject ID, COVID-19 status, age in years and sex were almost always included in the sample metadata. Where HLA class I and class II types were available, the types were taken from metadata supplied by the sample provider, not from assay-based typing. What the research found in general, with its limitations: The amount of clinical and demographic metadata varied by source and participant and was provided uncurated.

The CDR3 sequence holds 15 residues, the cysteine and phenylalanine included. Just the 45-base CDR3 DNA is kept, in frame starting at base 1. V loses 3 bases of germline sequence and J loses 8 bases, and the interval between the two ends is 16 bases. According to the germline V gene, CDR1 reads MGHRA and CDR2 reads YSYEKL. TCRbeta CDR3 regions were amplified from genomic DNA by means of the immunoSEQ Assay, a bias-controlled multiplex PCR. As for the original processing: The number of nucleated cells in each sample was estimated by amplification of reference gene primers within the assay. Sequence reads were collapsed and filtered to measure the absolute abundance of every unique TCRbeta CDR3 rearrangement. For each sample, productive Simpson clonality was calculated as the square root of Simpson's diversity index across productive rearrangements. In TCRdb, the immuneACCESS table is reduced to in-frame sequences with V and J assigned. These tables do not hold every clone; where another copy was compared, an unresolved V gene accounts for under half, and the others remain unexplained. V and J calls and clone size are copied from that table; D and trimming were computed from the DNA. The sample contains 55,000 to 65,000 clones, 70% to 90% of them found a single time. The top ten hold more than 13% of the sample.

Collaborating institutions collected whole blood in K2EDTA tubes following their own protocols. Collaborator samples were shipped for TCRbeta analysis as frozen whole blood, isolated PBMCs, or DNA extracted from either sample type. This clone appeared a single time. It has no known antigen specificity. No base-level quality is on record; no much larger clone is a single base apart. The receptor was derived from a woman aged 55 to 70 with active COVID-19. The source material was peripheral blood. This chain is built from TRBV4-1 and TRBJ1-4, with TRBD1 tentatively as D gene (5 bases match). The CDR3 sequence is CASSQGPAVVEKLFF. The DNA is TGCGCCAGCAGCCAGGGGCCCGCCGTTGTAGAAAAACTGTTTTTT.